The 10 T cell receptor beta chains given below trace back to one sample, sequenced in a study of cytomegalovirus exposure and HLA in healthy donors. The PCR contained 60 Vbeta and 13 Jbeta primers. Only in-frame clones appear in the TCRdb table, and some are missing; sequencing was by immunoSEQ multiplex PCR. The profile shows some 150,000 clones, approximately 85% of them singletons. Material: PBMCs. The receptor source for this set is a woman in her late teens or twenties in good health and CMV-seronegative.

The chain combines TRBV2 with TRBJ1-2; D is ambiguous. The CDR3 spans 14 residues. Trimming took 0 bases from V and 6 from J, leaving 11 bases between them. CDR1 and CDR2 (germline): SNHLY, FYNNEI. The CDR3 sequence is CASSEAYEVDGYTF. In DNA, the CDR3 is TGTGCCAGCAGTGAAGCATATGAGGTGGATGGCTACACCTTC.

The gene calls are TRBV6-1 and TRBJ2-3; D might be TRBD2 (6 bases). V lost 2 bases and J 2 bases, leaving 11 bases between the germline ends. The CDR3 sequence is 15 residues long. Germline V CDR1 and CDR2: MNHNS, SASEGT. CDR3 residues: CASSENLAVTDTQYF. The DNA for the CDR3 is TGTGCCAGCAGTGAAAATTTAGCGGTCACAGATACGCAGTATTTT.

This chain uses TRBV19 with TRBJ1-2; D gene uncertain. This CDR3 has 10 amino acids. CDR1 and CDR2 (germline): LNHDA, SQIVND (reference sequence). The V gene lost 6 bases and the J gene lost 5 bases, with 4 bases spanning the gap. The CDR3: CASSRYGYTF. DNA for the CDR3: TGTGCCAGTAGCCGGTATGGCTACACCTTC.

This chain links TRBV5-1 with TRBJ2-7; tentatively, D is TRBD1 (5 bases). V was clipped by 1 base and J by 3 bases, with 20 bases between them. Germline lookup yields CDR1 SGHRS and CDR2 YFSETQ. This CDR3 region has 17 residues. The CDR3 loop is CASSLIALTGRGYEQYF. CDR3 coding DNA: TGCGCCAGCAGCTTGATCGCATTAACAGGACGCGGCTACGAGCAGTACTTC.

J is TRBJ2-5 and V is TRBV5-1, with 10 bases aligning to TRBD2. J was trimmed by 1 base and V by 7 bases; bases with no gene match: 10. Per the germline V gene, CDR1 is SGHRS and CDR2 is YFSETQ. The CDR3 is 16 amino acids. As DNA, the CDR3 is TGCGCCAGCCAATTTCTAGCGGGGGCTGGCCAAGAGACCCAGTACTTC. Amino acid sequence: CASQFLAGAGQETQYF.

This chain joins TRBV5-4 and TRBJ2-3; unclear D gene. CDR1 and CDR2 from the germline V gene are SGHNT and YYREEE (reference sequence). The germline V and J ends were trimmed by 0 bases and 3 bases, with 5 bases remaining between them. The CDR3 is 13 residues long. Here the CDR3 reads CASSLVGTDTQYF. DNA for the CDR3: TGTGCCAGCAGCTTGGTCGGGACAGATACGCAGTATTTT. The entire variable domain, with the rest obtained from reference TRBV5-4 and TRBJ2-3, is as follows: ETGVTQSPTHLIKTRGQQVTLRCSSQSGHNTVSWYQQALGQGPQFIFQYYREEENGRGNFPPRFSGLQFPNYSSELNVNALELDDSALYLCASSLVGTDTQYFGPGTRLTVL.

The chain uses TRBV27 and TRBJ2-5; D might be TRBD1 (6 bases). CDR3 size: 13 residues. Germline V CDR1 and CDR2: MNHEY, SMNVEV (reference sequence). V was trimmed by 8 bases and J by 11 bases, leaving 21 bases between them. CDR3 nucleotide sequence: TGTGCCAGCTCCCGGGACACCTTGGGTGAGCAGTACTTC. Residues: CASSRDTLGEQYF.

V and J are TRBV2 and TRBJ1-2; 9 positions agree with TRBD1. The CDR3 spans 14 residues. After removal of 6 bases from V and 4 bases from J, the junction contained 6 bases not matched to a gene. Germline CDR1 and CDR2: SNHLY and FYNNEI. Here the CDR3 DNA reads TGTGCCAGCAGCGGGGACAGGGATGGCTATGGCTACACCTTC. Encoded protein: CASSGDRDGYGYTF. Full variable domain (missing parts from reference TRBV2 and TRBJ1-2): EPEVTQTPSHQVTQMGQEVILRCVPISNHLYFYWYRQILGQKVEFLVSFYNNEISEKSEIFDDQFSVERPDGSNFTLKIRSTKLEDSAMYFCASSGDRDGYGYTFGSGTRLTVV.

The chain has TRBV7-2 and TRBJ2-7; weak D call: TRBD2 (5 bases). The CDR3 runs 13 residues. V lost 4 bases to trimming and J lost 3 bases, with 10 bases between them. The germline gives CDR1 SGHTA, CDR2 FQGNSA. DNA of the CDR3: TGTGCCAGCAGCTCCCCGGGGTACTACGAGCAGTACTTC. This codes for CASSSPGYYEQYF.

A single count supports this clone. The rearrangement links TRBV28 to TRBJ2-5; 9 nucleotides align to TRBD1. V gave up 4 bases and J gave up 6 bases; unmatched junction bases: 12. CDR1 and CDR2 from the germline V gene are MDHEN and SYDVKM. There are 16 residues in the CDR3. In DNA form, the CDR3 reads TGTGCCAGCAGTTATGGACAGGGGCCGCGAGGACAGACCCAGTACTTC. Residues: CASSYGQGPRGQTQYF. Variable domain in full (rest from reference TRBV28 and TRBJ2-5): DVKVTQSSRYLVKRTGEKVFLECVQDMDHENMFWYRQDPGLGLRLIYFSYDVKMKEKGDIPEGYSVSREKKERFSLILESASTNQTSMYLCASSYGQGPRGQTQYFGPGTRLLVL.